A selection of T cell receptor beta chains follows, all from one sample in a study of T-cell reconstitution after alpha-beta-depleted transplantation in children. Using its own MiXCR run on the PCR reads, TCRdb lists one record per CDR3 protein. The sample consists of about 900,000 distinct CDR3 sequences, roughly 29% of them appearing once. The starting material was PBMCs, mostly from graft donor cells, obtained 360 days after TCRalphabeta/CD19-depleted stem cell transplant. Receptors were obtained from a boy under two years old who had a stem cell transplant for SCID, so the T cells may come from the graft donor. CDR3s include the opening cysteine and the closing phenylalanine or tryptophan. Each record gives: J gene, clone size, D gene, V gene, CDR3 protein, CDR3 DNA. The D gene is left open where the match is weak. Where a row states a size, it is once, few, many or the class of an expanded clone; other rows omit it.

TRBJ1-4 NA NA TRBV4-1 CASSQGLGWANEKLFF TGCGCCAGCAGCCAAGGACTGGGATGGGCTAATGAAAAACTGTTTTTT
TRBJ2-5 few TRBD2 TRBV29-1 CSVERGGGETQYF TGCAGCGTTGAGCGGGGGGGCGGCGAGACCCAGTACTTC
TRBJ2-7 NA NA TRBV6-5 CASSYAAPSYEQYF TGTGCCAGCAGTTACGCGGCCCCCTCCTACGAGCAGTACTTC
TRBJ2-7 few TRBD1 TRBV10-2 CASSRDRVEGEQYF TGCGCCAGCAGTCGGGACAGGGTGGAGGGCGAGCAGTACTTC
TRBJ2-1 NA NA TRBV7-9 CASSAVAGLHEQFF TGTGCCAGCAGCGCAGTGGCGGGGCTACATGAGCAGTTCTTC
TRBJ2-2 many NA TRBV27 CASSFTAGTGELFF TGTGCCAGCAGTTTTACCGCAGGCACCGGGGAGCTGTTTTTT
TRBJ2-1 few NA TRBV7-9 CASSLGVVDEQFF TGTGCCAGCAGCTTAGGCGTCGTCGATGAGCAGTTCTTC
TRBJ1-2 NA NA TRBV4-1 CASSQEGTGYTF TGCGCCAGCAGCCAAGAAGGTACTGGCTACACCTTC
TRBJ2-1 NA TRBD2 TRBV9 CASSVGPFRGGLDNEQFF TGTGCCAGCAGCGTAGGACCCTTCCGGGGGGGCTTGGACAATGAGCAGTTCTTC
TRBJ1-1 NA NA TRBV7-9 CASSFLDPEAFF TGTGCCAGCAGCTTTCTGGACCCTGAAGCTTTCTTT
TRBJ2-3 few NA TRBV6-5 CASSYGAVSTDTQYF TGTGCCAGCAGTTACGGGGCTGTAAGCACAGATACGCAGTATTTT
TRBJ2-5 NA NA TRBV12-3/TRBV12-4 CASSGETRETQYF TGTGCCAGCAGTGGGGAGACGAGGGAGACCCAGTACTTC
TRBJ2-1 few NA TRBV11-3 CASSLGSVASYNEQFF TGTGCCAGCAGCTTAGGATCCGTTGCCTCCTACAATGAGCAGTTCTTC
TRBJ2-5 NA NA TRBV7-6 CASSPWGQETQYF TGTGCCAGCAGCCCCTGGGGCCAAGAGACCCAGTACTTC
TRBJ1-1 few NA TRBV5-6 CASSPVPHTEAFF TGTGCCAGCAGTCCCGTACCCCACACTGAAGCTTTCTTT
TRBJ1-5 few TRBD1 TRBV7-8 CASSLVKDRLNQPQHF TGTGCCAGCAGCTTAGTCAAGGACAGGCTCAATCAGCCCCAGCATTTT
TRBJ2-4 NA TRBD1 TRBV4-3 CASSQGTGWAAKNIQYF TGCGCCAGCAGCCAAGGGACAGGGTGGGCGGCCAAAAACATTCAGTACTTC
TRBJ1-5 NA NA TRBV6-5 CASSYSSHQPQHF TGTGCCAGCAGTTACAGCTCCCATCAGCCCCAGCATTTT
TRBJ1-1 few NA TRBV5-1 CASSSTGFGMSEAFF TGCGCCAGCAGCTCCACAGGGTTTGGGATGAGTGAAGCTTTCTTT
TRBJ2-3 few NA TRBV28 CASSLDSFTDTQYF TGTGCCAGCAGTTTAGACAGTTTCACAGATACGCAGTATTTT
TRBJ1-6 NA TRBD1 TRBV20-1 CSAGTGDYNSPLHF TGCAGTGCTGGGACAGGGGACTATAATTCACCCCTCCACTTT
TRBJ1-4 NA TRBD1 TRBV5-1 CASSHSPDRGGEKLFF TGCGCCAGCAGCCATTCCCCGGACAGGGGGGGTGAAAAACTGTTTTTT
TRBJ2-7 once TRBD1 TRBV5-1 CASSPAVGDSSYEQYF TGCGCCAGCAGCCCGGCGGTAGGGGACAGCTCCTACGAGCAGTACTTC
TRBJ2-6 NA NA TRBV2 CASTPGRSSGANVLTF TGTGCCAGCACTCCGGGACGGAGCTCTGGGGCCAACGTCCTGACTTTC
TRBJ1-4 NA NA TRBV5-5 CASSLGAKREKLFF TGTGCCAGCAGCTTGGGGGCTAAGCGTGAAAAACTGTTTTTT
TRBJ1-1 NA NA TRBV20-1 CRAQPLNTEAFF TGCAGAGCACAGCCTCTGAACACTGAAGCTTTCTTT
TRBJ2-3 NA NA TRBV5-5 CASSMDGVKGADTQYF TGTGCCAGCAGCATGGACGGGGTAAAGGGGGCAGATACGCAGTATTTT
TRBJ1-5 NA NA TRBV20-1 CSARDGREANQPQHF TGCAGTGCTAGAGATGGGAGGGAAGCGAATCAGCCCCAGCATTTT
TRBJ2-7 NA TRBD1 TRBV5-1 CASSHRGQAGYEQYF TGCGCCAGCAGCCACCGAGGACAGGCCGGCTACGAGCAGTACTTC
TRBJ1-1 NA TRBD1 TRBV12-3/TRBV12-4 CASSRGTAQEAFF TGTGCCAGCAGCCGCGGGACAGCCCAAGAAGCTTTCTTT
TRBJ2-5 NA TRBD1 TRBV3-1 CASSAVRGETQYF TGTGCCAGCAGCGCCGTCAGGGGGGAGACCCAGTACTTC
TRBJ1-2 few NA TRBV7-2 CASSLGTAPYGYTF TGTGCCAGCAGCTTAGGGACAGCACCTTATGGCTACACCTTC
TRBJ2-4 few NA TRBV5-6 CASSLVDNPTAKNIQYF TGTGCCAGCAGCTTGGTGGATAACCCCACGGCCAAAAACATTCAGTACTTC
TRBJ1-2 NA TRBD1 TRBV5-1 CASSLGTGTANYGYTF TGCGCCAGCAGCTTGGGCACCGGGACAGCTAACTATGGCTACACCTTC
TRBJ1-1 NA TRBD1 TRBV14 CASSQTSLTGQNTEAFF TGTGCCAGCAGCCAAACTTCATTGACAGGGCAGAACACTGAAGCTTTCTTT
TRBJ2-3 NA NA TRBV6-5 CASSYSRTTLGTDTQYF TGTGCCAGCAGTTACTCGCGAACCACTTTGGGCACAGATACGCAGTATTTT
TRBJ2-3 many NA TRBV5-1 CASSLGDTQYF TGTGCCAGCAGCTTGGGAGATACGCAGTATTTT
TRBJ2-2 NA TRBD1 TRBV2 CASTRAPQGQLNTGELFF TGTGCCAGCACCCGGGCACCCCAGGGACAGCTGAACACCGGGGAGCTGTTTTTT
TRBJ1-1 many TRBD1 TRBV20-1 CSARPTGKNTEAFF TGCAGTGCTAGACCGACAGGGAAGAACACTGAAGCTTTCTTT
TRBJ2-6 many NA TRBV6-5 CASSYRVSGANVLTF TGTGCCAGCAGCTACAGGGTCTCTGGGGCCAACGTCCTGACTTTC
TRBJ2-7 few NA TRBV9 CASSKQGVAYEQYF TGTGCCAGCAGTAAACAGGGAGTTGCCTACGAGCAGTACTTC
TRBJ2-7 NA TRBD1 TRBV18 CASGQDVSYEQYF TGTGCCAGCGGACAGGACGTTTCCTACGAGCAGTACTTC
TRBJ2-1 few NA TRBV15 CATSRDKGYNEQFF TGTGCCACCAGCAGAGATAAGGGGTACAATGAGCAGTTCTTC
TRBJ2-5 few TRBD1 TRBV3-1 CASSQGTGGLKETQYF TGTGCCAGCAGCCAAGGGACAGGGGGGCTGAAGGAGACCCAGTACTTC
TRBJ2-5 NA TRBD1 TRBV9 CASSAGIKQGPGETQYF TGTGCCAGCAGCGCCGGTATCAAACAGGGGCCCGGAGAGACCCAGTACTTC
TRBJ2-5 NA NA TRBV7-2 CASSSTGPGGETQYF TGTGCCAGCAGCTCAACAGGACCTGGGGGAGAGACCCAGTACTTC
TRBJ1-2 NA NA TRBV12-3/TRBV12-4 CASSRPGDYGYTF TGTGCCAGCAGTCGGCCTGGCGACTATGGCTACACCTTC
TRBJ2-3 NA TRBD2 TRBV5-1 CASSFTRGVAGSTDTQYF TGCGCCAGCAGCTTTACCCGCGGGGTAGCGGGAAGCACAGATACGCAGTATTTT
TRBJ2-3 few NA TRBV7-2 CASSWDIGPTDTQYF TGTGCCAGCAGCTGGGACATTGGTCCCACAGATACGCAGTATTTT
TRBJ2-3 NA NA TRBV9 CASSVERTDTQYF TGTGCCAGCAGCGTAGAGAGGACAGATACGCAGTATTTT
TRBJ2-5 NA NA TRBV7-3 CASSYTGRETQYF TGTGCCAGCAGCTATACAGGGCGGGAGACCCAGTACTTC
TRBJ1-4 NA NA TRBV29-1 CSVEGRDRSNEKLFF TGCAGCGTTGAAGGTCGCGACAGGTCGAATGAAAAACTGTTTTTT
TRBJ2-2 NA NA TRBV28 CASSLISGTGELFF TGTGCCAGCAGTTTAATCTCCGGGACCGGGGAGCTGTTTTTT
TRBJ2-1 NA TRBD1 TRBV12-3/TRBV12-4 CASSLEQGTEQFF TGTGCCAGCAGTTTGGAACAGGGGACTGAGCAGTTCTTC